This T cell receptor (beta chain) came from a study of cytomegalovirus exposure and HLA in healthy donors. At the level of the study: In a previous analysis, around 120 million unique TCR beta sequences were found from 150 million to 200 million T cells. General study findings and limits: Most of the TCR beta V segments (in an earlier analysis) were productive either about 90% or about 30% of the time. In a later analysis, compared with equally common non-associated chains, HLA-associated beta chains were more expanded. For most TCR sequences rarity was the rule, although some public TCRs occurred in many donors.

Comment on this clone: Its target is not known.

The CDR3 spans 16 residues. CDR1 and CDR2 (germline): SGDLS, YYNGEE. Trimming left V 1 base short and J 3 bases short, with 13 bases between. The PCR used 60 Vbeta and 13 Jbeta primers. The assay was immunoSEQ multiplex PCR, and TCRdb's table has in-frame clones only and misses some. The sample contains roughly 80,000 clones, about two thirds of which appear only once. The source is a woman aged 45-65 years in good health and CMV-seropositive. This chain joins TRBV9 and TRBJ2-2, with a weak D call TRBD2 (5 bases). Sequencing was done on a sample of PBMCs. The CDR3 DNA reads as TGTGCCAGCAGCGTATGGGGTGGCGGGTACACCGGGGAGCTGTTTTTT. It encodes CASSVWGGGYTGELFF.